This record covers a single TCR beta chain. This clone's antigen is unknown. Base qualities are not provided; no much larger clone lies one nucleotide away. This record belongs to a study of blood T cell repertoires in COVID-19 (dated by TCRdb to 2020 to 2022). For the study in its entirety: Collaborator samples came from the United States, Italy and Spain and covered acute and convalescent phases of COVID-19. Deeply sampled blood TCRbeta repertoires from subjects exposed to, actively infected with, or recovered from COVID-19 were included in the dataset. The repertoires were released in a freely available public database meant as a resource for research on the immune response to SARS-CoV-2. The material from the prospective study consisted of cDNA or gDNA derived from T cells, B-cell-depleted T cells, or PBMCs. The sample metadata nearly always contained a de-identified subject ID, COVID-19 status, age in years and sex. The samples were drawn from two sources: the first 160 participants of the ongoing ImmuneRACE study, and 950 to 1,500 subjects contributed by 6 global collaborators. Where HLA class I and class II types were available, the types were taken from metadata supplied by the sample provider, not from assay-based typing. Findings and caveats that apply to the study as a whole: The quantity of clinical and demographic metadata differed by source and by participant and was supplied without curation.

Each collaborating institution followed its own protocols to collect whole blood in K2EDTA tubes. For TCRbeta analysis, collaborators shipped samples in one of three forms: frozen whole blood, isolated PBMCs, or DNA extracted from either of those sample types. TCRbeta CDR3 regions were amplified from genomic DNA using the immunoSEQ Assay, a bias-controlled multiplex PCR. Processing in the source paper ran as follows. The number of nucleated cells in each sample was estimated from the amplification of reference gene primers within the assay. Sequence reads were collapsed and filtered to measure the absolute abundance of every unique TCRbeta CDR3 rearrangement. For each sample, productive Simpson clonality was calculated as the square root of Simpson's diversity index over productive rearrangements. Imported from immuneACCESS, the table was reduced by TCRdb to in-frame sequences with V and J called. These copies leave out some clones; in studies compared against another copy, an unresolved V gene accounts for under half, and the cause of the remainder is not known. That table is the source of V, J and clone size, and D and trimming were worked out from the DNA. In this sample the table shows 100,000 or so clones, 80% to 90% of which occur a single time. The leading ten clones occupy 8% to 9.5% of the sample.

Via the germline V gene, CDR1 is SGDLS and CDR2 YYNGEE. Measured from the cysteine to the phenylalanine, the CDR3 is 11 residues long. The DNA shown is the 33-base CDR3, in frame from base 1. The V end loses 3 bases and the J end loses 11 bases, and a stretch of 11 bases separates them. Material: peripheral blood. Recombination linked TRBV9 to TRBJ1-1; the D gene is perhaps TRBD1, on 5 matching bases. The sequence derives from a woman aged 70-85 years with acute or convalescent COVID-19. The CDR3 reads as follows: CASSGPSGAFF. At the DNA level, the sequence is TGTGCCAGCAGCGGGCCCTCAGGGGCTTTCTTT.